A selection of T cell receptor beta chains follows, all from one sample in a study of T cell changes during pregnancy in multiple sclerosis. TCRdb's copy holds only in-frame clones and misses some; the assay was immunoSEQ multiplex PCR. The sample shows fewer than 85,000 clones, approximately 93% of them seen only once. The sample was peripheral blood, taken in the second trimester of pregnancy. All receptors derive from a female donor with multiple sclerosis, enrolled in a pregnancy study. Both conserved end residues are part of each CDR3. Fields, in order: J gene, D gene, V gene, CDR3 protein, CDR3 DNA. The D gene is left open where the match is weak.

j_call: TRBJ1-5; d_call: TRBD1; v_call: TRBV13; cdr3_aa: CASSRQGQGVRLNQPQHF; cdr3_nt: TGTGCCAGCAGCCGACAGGGACAGGGGGTTCGTCTCAATCAGCCCCAGCATTTT
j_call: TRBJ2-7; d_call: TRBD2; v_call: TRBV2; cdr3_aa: CASSPLAGGNIKEGEQYF; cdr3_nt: TGTGCCAGCAGTCCCCTAGCGGGGGGGAACATTAAAGAGGGGGAGCAGTACTTC
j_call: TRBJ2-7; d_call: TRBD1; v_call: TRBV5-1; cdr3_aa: CASSLTGGAGYEQYF; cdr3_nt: TGCGCCAGCAGCCTCACAGGGGGCGCCGGATACGAGCAGTACTTC
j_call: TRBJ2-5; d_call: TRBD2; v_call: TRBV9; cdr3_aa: CASSVVGRGGPETQYF; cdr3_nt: TGTGCCAGCAGCGTAGTAGGGCGGGGGGGCCCAGAGACCCAGTACTTC
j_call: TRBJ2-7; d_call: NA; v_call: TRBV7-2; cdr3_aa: CASSAWTRPYEQYF; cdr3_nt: TGTGCCAGCAGCGCCTGGACACGACCCTACGAGCAGTACTTC
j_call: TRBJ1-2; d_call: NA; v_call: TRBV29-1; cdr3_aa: CSVENQLPGGAEGYTF; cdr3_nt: TGCAGCGTTGAAAACCAACTTCCGGGGGGCGCGGAAGGCTACACCTTC
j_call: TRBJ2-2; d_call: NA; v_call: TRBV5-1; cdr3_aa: CASSLSNRVVSGELFF; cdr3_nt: TGCGCCAGCAGCTTGTCCAACAGGGTGGTGAGCGGGGAGCTGTTTTTT
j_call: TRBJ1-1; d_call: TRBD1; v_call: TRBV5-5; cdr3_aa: CASSYLGDRASSEAFF; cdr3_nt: TGTGCCAGCAGCTACTTAGGGGACAGGGCATCTTCTGAAGCTTTCTTT
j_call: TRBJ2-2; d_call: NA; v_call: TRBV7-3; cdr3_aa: CASKSVAGELFF; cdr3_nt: TGTGCCAGCAAGTCCGTAGCCGGGGAGCTGTTTTTT
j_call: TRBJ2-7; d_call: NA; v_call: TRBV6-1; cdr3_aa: CASSGGGSSYEQYF; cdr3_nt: TGTGCCAGCAGCGGGGGAGGAAGCTCCTACGAGCAGTACTTC
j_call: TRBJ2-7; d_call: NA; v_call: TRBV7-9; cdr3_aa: CASSLMADYYEQYF; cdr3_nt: TGTGCCAGCAGCTTAATGGCAGACTACTACGAGCAGTACTTC
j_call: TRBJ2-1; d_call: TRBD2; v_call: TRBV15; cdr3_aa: CATSRVGLAARNEQFF; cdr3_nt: TGTGCCACCAGCAGAGTGGGGCTAGCGGCCCGGAATGAGCAGTTCTTC
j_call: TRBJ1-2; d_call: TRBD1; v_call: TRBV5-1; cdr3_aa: CASSPDRTGEFTF; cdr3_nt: TGCGCCAGCAGCCCAGACCGGACAGGGGAATTCACCTTC
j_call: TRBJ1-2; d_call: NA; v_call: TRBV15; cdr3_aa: CATSTTGIFGYTF; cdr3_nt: TGTGCCACCAGCACCACAGGGATCTTTGGCTACACCTTC
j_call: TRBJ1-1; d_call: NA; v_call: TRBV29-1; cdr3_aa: CSVFQGGFTEAFF; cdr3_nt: TGCAGCGTTTTCCAGGGTGGCTTCACTGAAGCTTTCTTT
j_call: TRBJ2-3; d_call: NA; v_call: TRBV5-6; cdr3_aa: CASSLEGVSTDTQYF; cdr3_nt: TGTGCCAGCAGCTTGGAAGGGGTCAGCACAGATACGCAGTATTTT
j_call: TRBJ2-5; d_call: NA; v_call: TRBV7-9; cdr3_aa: CASSLLLETQYF; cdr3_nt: TGTGCCAGCAGCTTACTACTGGAGACCCAGTACTTC
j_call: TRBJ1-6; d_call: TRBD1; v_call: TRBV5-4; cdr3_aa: CASSSETGSGNSPLHF; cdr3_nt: TGTGCCAGCAGCTCCGAGACAGGGTCGGGGAATTCACCCCTCCACTTT